The TCR beta chain under discussion was sequenced for a study of control samples from healthy donors and cancer patients. This clone appeared a few times. This table comes from immunoSEQ multiplex PCR, and its TCRdb copy is limited to in-frame clones, with some not included. The table shows 100,000 to 150,000 clones, with around 90% occurring only once. Germline-derived CDR1 and CDR2 are MNHEY and SVGAGI. Trimming shortened V by 5 bases and J by 4 bases, and 12 bases separated the two germline ends. This CDR3 is 14 amino acids long. What was sequenced was blood. This TCR came from a middle-aged man in good health. The chain joins TRBV6-5 to TRBJ1-3; a possible D gene is TRBD1 (5 bases). DNA of the CDR3: TGTGCCAGCAGTCCAGGGATGAGGGGAAACACCATATATTTT. This encodes CASSPGMRGNTIYF.